This T cell receptor (beta chain) was found in a study of T cells expressing NK-cell markers. Study background: With respect to HCMV, seven of the eight sequenced donors were seropositive, and one was seronegative.

The cDNA for TCR beta came from 5'RACE template switching with UMIs. TCRdb reprocessed the 5' RACE reads and stores each CDR3 protein as one record, lacking DNA. The sample's table shows 500,000 or so distinct CDR3 sequences. There are 14 residues in the CDR3. Germline V gene lookup returns CDR1 KGHSH and CDR2 LQKENI. Study-level points and caveats: Leadership of the CD3+CD56-NKG2C+ fraction also belonged to these clonotypes in a handful of donors. Dominant NKG2C+ clonotypes made up about 1.0-7.5% of CD8+ T cells in over five donors.

In regard to this clonotype: The antigen remains unidentified.

The rearrangement joins TRBV18 to TRBJ2-5; as DNA is missing, the TRBD1 call by TCRdb cannot be tested. Sample: blood T cells: a sorted CD56 or NKG2C T cell subset, CD4+ or CD8+ T cells, or bulk PBMC T cells (not recorded which). The clonotype originates from a man in his late teens or twenties in good health. CDR3 amino acids: CASSPNRASETQYF.